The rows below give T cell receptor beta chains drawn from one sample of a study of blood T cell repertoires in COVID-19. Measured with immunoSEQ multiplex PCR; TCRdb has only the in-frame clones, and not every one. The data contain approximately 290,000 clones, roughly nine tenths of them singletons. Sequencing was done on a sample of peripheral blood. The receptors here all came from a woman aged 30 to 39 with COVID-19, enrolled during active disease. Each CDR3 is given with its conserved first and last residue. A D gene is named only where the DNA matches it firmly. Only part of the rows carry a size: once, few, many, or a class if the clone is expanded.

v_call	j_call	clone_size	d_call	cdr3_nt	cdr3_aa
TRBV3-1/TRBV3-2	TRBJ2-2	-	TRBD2	TGTGCCAGCAGCCAAGTTAGCGGGAAAGGCGGGGAGCTGTTTTTT	CASSQVSGKGGELFF
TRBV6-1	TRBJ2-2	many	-	TGTGCCAGCAGTGAACGGGACACCGGGGAGCTGTTTTTT	CASSERDTGELFF
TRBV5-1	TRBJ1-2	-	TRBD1	TGCGCCAGCAGCCCGGACAGGGGGCGAAATGGCTACACCTTC	CASSPDRGRNGYTF
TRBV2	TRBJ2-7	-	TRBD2	TGTGCCAGCAGGGGGGGAAGCGGGGCCTCCTACGAGCAGTACTTC	CASRGGSGASYEQYF
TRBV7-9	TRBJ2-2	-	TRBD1	TGTGCCAGCAGCTTAAATCCAGGGGGAGCCACCGGGGAGCTGTTTTTT	CASSLNPGGATGELFF
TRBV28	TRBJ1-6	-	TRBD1	TGTGCCAGCAGCCTGCACAGGGGAAGTGTCTCACCCCTCCACTTT	CASSLHRGSVSPLHF
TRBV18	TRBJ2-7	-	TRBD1	TGTGCCAGCTCCCAAGGGACAGGCCCTTCCTACGAGCAGTACTTC	CASSQGTGPSYEQYF
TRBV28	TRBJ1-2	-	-	TGTGCCAGCAGCCCCCCCCTCTATGGCTACACCTTC	CASSPPLYGYTF
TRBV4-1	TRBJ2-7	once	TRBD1	TGCGCCAGCAGCCCCCGACAGGGTTCCTACGAGCAGTACTTC	CASSPRQGSYEQYF
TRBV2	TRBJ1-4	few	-	TGTGCCAGCACCGCCGGGACTGTCGGGGGGGAAAAACTGTTTTTT	CASTAGTVGGEKLFF
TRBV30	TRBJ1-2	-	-	TGTGCCTGGAGTCAGTCAAACTATGGCTACACCTTC	CAWSQSNYGYTF
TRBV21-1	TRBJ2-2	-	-	TGTGCCAGCACCACCGGGGGGGGACTAGAGGTCGGGGAGCTGTTTTTT	CASTTGGGLEVGELFF
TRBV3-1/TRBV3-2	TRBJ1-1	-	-	TGTGCCAGCAGCCACTCCACCGGGTCTGAAGCTTTCTTT	CASSHSTGSEAFF
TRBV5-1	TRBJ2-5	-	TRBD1	TGCGCCAGCAGCTCTCGGGACAGGGAGACCCAGTACTTC	CASSSRDRETQYF
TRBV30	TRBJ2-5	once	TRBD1	TGTGCCTGGAGGGACGGACAGGGAGAGACCCAGTACTTC	CAWRDGQGETQYF
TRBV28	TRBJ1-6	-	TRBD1	TGTGCCAGCTTTCCCGTAACAGGGGGGCGGGCACCCCTCCACTTT	CASFPVTGGRAPLHF
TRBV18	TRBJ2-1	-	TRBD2	TGTGCCAGCTCACCATTCACTAGCGGCTCCTACAATGAGCAGTTCTTC	CASSPFTSGSYNEQFF
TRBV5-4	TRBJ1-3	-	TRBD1	TGTGCCAGCAGCTTTGGACAGGATGTGAGAAACACCATATATTTT	CASSFGQDVRNTIYF
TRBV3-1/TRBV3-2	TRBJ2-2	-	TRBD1	TGTGCCAGCAGCCTCAGGACAGGGATAGCCGGGGAGCTGTTTTTT	CASSLRTGIAGELFF
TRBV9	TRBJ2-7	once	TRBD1	TGTGCCAGCAGCCGGACAGGGGATCCCTACGAGCAGTACTTC	CASSRTGDPYEQYF
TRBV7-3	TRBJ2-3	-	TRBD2	TGTGCCAGCAGCCTCGAGGGACTAGCGGGCAGCGTGTATTTT	CASSLEGLAGSVYF
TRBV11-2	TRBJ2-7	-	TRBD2	TGTGCCAGCAGCGCCCGGACTAGCGGGAGCTCCTACGAGCAGTACTTC	CASSARTSGSSYEQYF
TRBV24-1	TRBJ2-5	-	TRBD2	TGTGCCACCAGTGATGTGGGACTAGCGGCAACACAGTACTTC	CATSDVGLAATQYF
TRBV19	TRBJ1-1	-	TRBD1	TGTGCCAGTTCCCTACAGGGGGCGGACACTGAAGCTTTCTTT	CASSLQGADTEAFF
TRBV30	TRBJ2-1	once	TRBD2	TGTGCCTGGAGTACGGCGGGAGGGCCCGGTGAGCAGTTCTTC	CAWSTAGGPGEQFF
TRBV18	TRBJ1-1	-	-	TGTGCCAGCTCAACGGTCCGCGGGGTGGGGACTGAAGCTTTCTTT	CASSTVRGVGTEAFF
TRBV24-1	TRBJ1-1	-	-	TGTGCCACCAGAGGCCATTCGGAGGAGGCTTTCTTT	CATRGHSEEAFF
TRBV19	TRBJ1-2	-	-	TGTGCCAGTAGTCTCAGGGGCCTATATGGCTACACCTTC	CASSLRGLYGYTF
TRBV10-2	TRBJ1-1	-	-	TGCGCCAGCAGTTGGGACTTGAACACTGAAGCTTTCTTT	CASSWDLNTEAFF
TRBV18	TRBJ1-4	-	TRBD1	TGTGCCAGCTCAAGGTCGGACAGGACGGAAAAACTGTTTTTT	CASSRSDRTEKLFF
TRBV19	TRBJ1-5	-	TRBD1	TGTGCCAGTAGTAGGGACAGGGGAGAGCCCCAGCATTTT	CASSRDRGEPQHF
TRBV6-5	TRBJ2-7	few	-	TGTGCCACACGACAGTCCTACGAGCAGTACTTC	CATRQSYEQYF
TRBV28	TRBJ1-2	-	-	TGTGCCAGCAGTCGCTTACCGGGAGAAAACTATGGCTACACCTTC	CASSRLPGENYGYTF
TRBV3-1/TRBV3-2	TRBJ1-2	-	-	TGTGCCAGCAGCCAGAGAGATGGCTACACCTTC	CASSQRDGYTF
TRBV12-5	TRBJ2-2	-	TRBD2	TGTGCTAGTGGTTTGGGACGACTAGCGGGAGACACCGGGGAGCTGTTTTTT	CASGLGRLAGDTGELFF
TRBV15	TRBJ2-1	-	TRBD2	TGTGCCACCAGCAGAGATAGGACTAGCGGGAGCCCCTACAATGAGCAGTTCTTC	CATSRDRTSGSPYNEQFF
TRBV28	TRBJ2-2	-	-	TGTGCCAGCAGTTTTCCCCCAACCGGGGAGCTGTTTTTT	CASSFPPTGELFF
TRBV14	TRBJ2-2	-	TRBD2	TGTGCCAGCAGCCAAGAAGTGGGGACTAGCCGTGGCGGGGAGCTGTTTTTT	CASSQEVGTSRGGELFF
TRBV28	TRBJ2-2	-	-	TGTGCCAGCAGCCTGGGACAGAACACCGGGGAGCTGTTTTTT	CASSLGQNTGELFF
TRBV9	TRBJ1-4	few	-	TGTGCCAGCAGCGTAGCAGGGTCTGAGTATGAAAAACTGTTTTTT	CASSVAGSEYEKLFF
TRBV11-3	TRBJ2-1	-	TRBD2	TGTGCCAGCAGCTTAGGGACTAGCGGGAGCCCCTTTACCTACAATGAGCAGTTCTTC	CASSLGTSGSPFTYNEQFF
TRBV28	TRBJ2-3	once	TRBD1	TGTGCCAGCAGTCCCAACCCACAGGGGTGGAGCACAGATACGCAGTATTTT	CASSPNPQGWSTDTQYF
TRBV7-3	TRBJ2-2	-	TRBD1	TGTGCCAGCAGCCGCAGGGGGACAGGAACCGGGGAGCTGTTTTTT	CASSRRGTGTGELFF